This T cell receptor beta chain was sequenced during a study of early T cells in non-severe SARS-CoV-2 infection. Study in general: Bulk RNA taken from unsorted whole blood was sequenced, leaving chains unpaired.

CDR3 length equals 16 residues. The V and J ends lost 7 bases and 8 bases, in that order; junction bases with no gene match: 13. Points on this clonotype: Its antigen is currently unknown.

Tagging with unique molecular identifiers was applied to individual cDNA molecules. Using its own MiXCR run on the 5' RACE reads, TCRdb lists one record per CDR3 protein. The sample records tens of thousands of distinct CDR3 sequences, 10% to 15% being singletons. Broader study findings: VDJdb matches were skewed toward anti-spike CD8 T cell responses.

The TCR comes from an adult who was a healthcare worker with PCR-confirmed SARS-CoV-2 infection or an uninfected control (not recorded which). V is TRBV12-3 or TRBV12-4 and J is TRBJ2-1; 11 bases map to TRBD2. The sample was whole blood. CDR3 in DNA: TGTGCCAGCATCCCCTACCCGACTAGCGGGGTCCATGAGCAGTTCTTC. Translating it yields CASIPYPTSGVHEQFF.